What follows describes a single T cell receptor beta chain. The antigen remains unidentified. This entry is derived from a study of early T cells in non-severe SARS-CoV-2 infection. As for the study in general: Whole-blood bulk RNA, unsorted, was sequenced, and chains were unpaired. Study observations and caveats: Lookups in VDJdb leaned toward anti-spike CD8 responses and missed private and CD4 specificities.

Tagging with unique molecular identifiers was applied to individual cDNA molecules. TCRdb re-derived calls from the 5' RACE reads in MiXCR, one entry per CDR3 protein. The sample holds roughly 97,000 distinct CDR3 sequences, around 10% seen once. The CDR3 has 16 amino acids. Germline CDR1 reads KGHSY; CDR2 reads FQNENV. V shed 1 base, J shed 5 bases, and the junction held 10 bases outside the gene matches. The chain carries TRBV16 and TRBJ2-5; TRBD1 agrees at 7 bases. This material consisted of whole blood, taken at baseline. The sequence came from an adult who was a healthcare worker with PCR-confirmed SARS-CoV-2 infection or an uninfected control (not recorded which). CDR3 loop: CASSQLGWDRDETQYF. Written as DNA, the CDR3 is TGTGCCAGCAGCCAATTGGGCTGGGACAGAGACGAGACCCAGTACTTC.